One sample yielded the 8 T cell receptor beta chains listed below, sequenced in a study of OX40 agonist ivuxolimab in advanced cancers. The protocol was immunoSEQ multiplex PCR, while the TCRdb copy is restricted to in-frame clones and leaves out a portion. The sample has about 45,000 clones; 65% to 90% are singletons. Sequenced material: CD4+ or CD8+ T cells sorted from blood, taken in a trial of the OX40 agonist ivuxolimab. The source is an adult with an advanced solid tumor such as melanoma, head and neck, liver or kidney cancer.

CDR3 amino acids: CASLGLASTDTQYF. The CDR3 DNA sequence: TGCGCCAGCCTGGGACTCGCTAGCACAGATACGCAGTATTTT. The V gene is TRBV10-2, the J gene TRBJ2-3, with D possibly matching TRBD2 (6 bases). The germline gives CDR1 WSHSY, CDR2 SAAADI. There are 14 residues in the CDR3. V was trimmed by 8 bases and J by 0 bases, leaving 12 bases between them.

This clone was recorded only once. This sequence joins TRBV7-2 and TRBJ2-3, with 7 bases lining up with TRBD2. Germline V CDR1 and CDR2: SGHTA, FQGNSA. CDR3 length: 16 residues. V was clipped by 5 bases and J by 1 base; unmatched bases: 9. CDR3 protein: CASSRPPSGRTDTQYF. CDR3 nucleotide sequence: TGTGCCAGCAGCCGCCCCCCTAGCGGACGCACAGATACGCAGTATTTT.

The CDR3 nucleotides are TGTGCCAGCAGCCTAACTAGCGGGAGTCCGACCCAGTACTTC. It encodes CASSLTSGSPTQYF. V and J are TRBV11-3 and TRBJ2-5, with TRBD2 matching 11 bases. This CDR3 comprises 14 residues. V was clipped by 5 bases and J by 7 bases; unmatched bases: 6. CDR1 SGHNT and CDR2 YENEEA come from the germline V gene.

The CDR3 protein is CASSYSAASGNTIYF. CDR3 nucleotides: TGTGCCAGCAGTTATTCGGCGGCCTCTGGAAACACCATATATTTT. The V gene is TRBV6-6, the J gene TRBJ1-3; the D is unclear. Germline-derived CDR1 and CDR2 are MNHNY and SVGAGI (reference sequence). The CDR3 is 15 residues long. Trimming took 3 bases from V and 0 from J, leaving 9 bases between them.

The chain couples TRBV29-1 to TRBJ2-7; no firm D call. The germline gives CDR1 SQVTM, CDR2 ANQGSEA. The V gene lost 4 bases and the J gene lost 5 bases, with 9 bases spanning the gap. The CDR3 has 11 amino acids. CDR3 DNA: TGCAGCGTTGTTGCAGACCACGAGCAGTACTTC. This encodes CSVVADHEQYF.

V is TRBV27 and J is TRBJ2-2, with D maybe TRBD2 (5 bases). V was trimmed by 0 bases and J by 3 bases, leaving 11 bases between them. The germline V gene encodes CDR1 MNHEY and CDR2 SMNVEV (reference sequence). The CDR3 has 16 residues. DNA of the CDR3: TGTGCCAGCAGTTTATCGGGGTTGAGGGACACCGGGGAGCTGTTTTTT. As protein: CASSLSGLRDTGELFF.

The chain combines TRBV9 with TRBJ2-2, with a tentative D call TRBD2 (6 bases). The CDR3 sequence is 14 residues long. V lost 2 bases, J lost 1 base, and 6 bases lay in between. The germline gives CDR1 SGDLS, CDR2 YYNGEE. CDR3 sequence reads: CASSVSGNTGELFF. The CDR3 bases are TGTGCCAGCAGCGTTAGCGGGAACACCGGGGAGCTGTTTTTT.

V usage is TRBV5-8 and J usage is TRBJ2-7, with D perhaps TRBD1 or TRBD2 (5 bases each). CDR1 and CDR2 (germline): SGHTS, YDEGEE. The CDR3 covers 14 residues. Trimming cost V 6 bases and J 4 bases, with 17 bases left between them. The CDR3 sequence: CASTHRDGLYEQYF. CDR3 coding DNA: TGTGCCAGCACGCACCGGGACGGATTATACGAGCAGTACTTC.